These 15 T cell receptor beta chains originate from one sample sequenced in a study of blood T cell repertoires in COVID-19. Assay used: immunoSEQ multiplex PCR; TCRdb lists only in-frame clones, some missing. The table lists over 600,000 clones, about 87% of them singletons. The material sequenced was peripheral blood. These receptors all come from a woman aged 18-35 years with acute or convalescent COVID-19.

The genes are TRBV4-3 and TRBJ2-3; TRBD2 agrees at 14 bases. The CDR3 totals 20 residues. Per the germline V gene, CDR1 is LGHNA and CDR2 is YSLEER. Trimming at V came to 1 base and at J to 0 bases, leaving 9 bases not matched to a gene. DNA of the CDR3: TGCGCCAGCAGCCAAGCCGTAACCGGGACTAGCGGGGGTAGCACAGATACGCAGTATTTT. It is translated as CASSQAVTGTSGGSTDTQYF.

The chain combines TRBV10-1 with TRBJ2-3, with TRBD2 matching 9 bases. Losses at the gene ends were 3 bases for V and 5 bases for J; bases not matched to a gene: 3. The CDR3 totals 14 residues. Germline CDR1 and CDR2: WNHNN and SYGVQD (reference sequence). Here the CDR3 reads CASSEGLAQDTQYF. The CDR3 DNA reads as TGCGCCAGCAGTGAAGGACTAGCGCAAGATACGCAGTATTTT.

The rearrangement links TRBV5-1 to TRBJ1-1, with D perhaps TRBD1 (6 bases). V was trimmed by 0 bases and J by 0 bases, leaving 9 bases between them. The CDR3 consists of 15 residues. CDR1 and CDR2 from the germline V gene are SGHRS and YFSETQ. This CDR3 is CASSLGTVMNTEAFF. In nucleotides, the CDR3 is TGCGCCAGCAGCTTGGGGACAGTCATGAACACTGAAGCTTTCTTT.

The V call is TRBV11-2, the J call TRBJ2-3, with D possibly TRBD1 on 6 matching bases. Germline V gene data show CDR1 as SGHAT and CDR2 as FQNNGV. The V end lost 5 bases, the J end lost 0 bases, and 15 bases lay between the germline ends. This CDR3 has 16 residues. The CDR3 sequence is CASSRLVGASTDTQYF. The CDR3 region has the DNA TGTGCCAGCAGCCGATTAGTGGGGGCGAGCACAGATACGCAGTATTTT.

The gene calls are TRBV6-6 and TRBJ1-2; TRBD1 matches at 11 bases. CDR3 length equals 17 residues. V shed 5 bases, J shed 6 bases, and the junction held 14 bases outside the gene matches. From germline, CDR1 is MNHNY and CDR2 SVGAGI (reference sequence). In DNA form, the CDR3 reads TGTGCCAGCAGTCAACACAACCGGGGACAGGGGGATGATGGCTACACCTTC. It is translated as CASSQHNRGQGDDGYTF.

This clone was recorded only once. This sequence joins TRBV7-3 and TRBJ2-3; D unclear. The CDR3 has 13 residues. V was cut by 1 base and J by 4 bases, with 6 bases left in between. Per germline, CDR1 SGHTA and CDR2 FQGTGA. The CDR3 DNA follows: TGTGCCAGCAGCTTAAGGAGAGCAGATACGCAGTATTTT. This codes for CASSLRRADTQYF.

The gene calls are TRBV18 and TRBJ2-1; D possibly corresponds to TRBD1 (6 bases). With 2 bases removed from V and 9 bases from J, the gap between germline ends came to 17 bases. The germline CDR1 and CDR2 sequences are KGHSH and LQKENI. This CDR3 has 15 amino acids. The CDR3 sequence: CASSPWGTRTVEQFF. In DNA form, the CDR3 reads TGTGCCAGCTCACCATGGGGGACAAGGACGGTTGAGCAGTTCTTC.

The rearrangement links TRBV12-5 to TRBJ1-2; tentatively, D is TRBD1 (6 bases). This CDR3 region has 17 residues. V was shortened by 4 bases and J by 3 bases, with 21 bases between the two germline ends. The germline V gene encodes CDR1 LGHNT and CDR2 FRNRAP. The CDR3 region is CASGSSTGTKTHYGYTF. Here the CDR3 DNA reads TGTGCTAGTGGTTCCTCGACCGGGACAAAAACTCACTATGGCTACACCTTC.

The chain has TRBV5-1 and TRBJ2-3, with TRBD1 identical over 10 bases. The V gene end was trimmed by 0 bases and the J gene end by 3 bases; junction bases not matched to a gene: 1. Germline V gene sequence: CDR1 SGHRS, CDR2 YFSETQ. This CDR3 is 15 amino acids long. The CDR3 loop is CASSLGDRGTDTQYF. The CDR3 coding sequence is TGCGCCAGCAGCTTGGGGGACAGGGGTACAGATACGCAGTATTTT.

This rearrangement joins TRBV5-6 to TRBJ1-4; the match to TRBD1 covers 10 bases. Per the germline V gene, CDR1 is SGHDT and CDR2 is YYEEEE. Trimming at V came to 4 bases and at J to 6 bases, leaving 9 bases not matched to a gene. The CDR3 consists of 16 residues. CDR3 coding DNA: TGTGCCAGCAGCGATTCCGGGACAGGGGACGATGAAAAACTGTTTTTT. It codes for CASSDSGTGDDEKLFF.

This sequence joins TRBV4-1 and TRBJ2-3, with D possibly being TRBD1 (5 bases). Trimming took 1 base from V and 6 from J, leaving 14 bases between them. Germline CDR1 reads MGHRA; CDR2 reads YSYEKL. This CDR3 spans 15 amino acids. The DNA for the CDR3 is TGCGCCAGCAGCCAAGTCATCCGTTCAGGGGATACGCAGTATTTT. This gives the protein CASSQVIRSGDTQYF.

This chain joins TRBV19 and TRBJ2-1, with TRBD2 matching over 10 bases. Germline CDR1 reads LNHDA; CDR2 reads SQIVND (reference sequence). CDR3 length: 13 residues. V lost 5 bases and J lost 9; bases outside the gene matches: 4. CDR3 region: CASSWGLASEQFF. CDR3 nucleotides: TGTGCCAGTAGTTGGGGACTAGCGTCTGAGCAGTTCTTC. Together with reference TRBV19 and TRBJ2-1, the CDR3 gives the full variable domain: DGGITQSPKYLFRKEGQNVTLSCEQNLNHDAMYWYRQDPGQGLRLIYYSQIVNDFQKGDIAEGYSVSREKKESFPLTVTSAQKNPTAFYLCASSWGLASEQFFGPGTRLTVL.

This chain uses TRBV28 with TRBJ1-1; a possible D gene is TRBD1 (6 bases). The CDR3 extends over 15 amino acids. CDR1 and CDR2 from the germline V gene are MDHEN and SYDVKM. V was clipped by 4 bases and J by 3 bases, with 15 bases between them. CDR3: CASSSPGDAHTEAFF. The CDR3 nucleotides are TGTGCCAGCAGTTCCCCAGGGGATGCGCACACTGAAGCTTTCTTT.

The genes are TRBV3-1 (or the pseudogene TRBV3-2) and TRBJ1-2; D might be TRBD1 (6 bases). The germline V gene encodes CDR1 LGHDT and CDR2 YNNKEL (reference sequence). The CDR3 sequence is 16 residues long. V lost 0 bases and J lost 4, with 15 bases in between. The CDR3 sequence is CASSQEGARWAYGYTF. The CDR3 nucleotides read TGTGCCAGCAGCCAAGAGGGGGCGAGATGGGCCTATGGCTACACCTTC.

The J gene is TRBJ2-7, the V gene TRBV11-2, with a tentative D call TRBD2 (6 bases). Deletions cut 0 bases from V and 2 bases from J, with 11 bases between. The CDR3 has 15 amino acids. CDR1 is SGHAT, CDR2 FQNNGV, per germline. The CDR3 DNA follows: TGTGCCAGCAGCTTAGATGGGACTCCTACCTACGAGCAGTACTTC. It translates to CASSLDGTPTYEQYF.